This entry lists 10 T cell receptor beta chains sequenced from one sample in a study of blood T cell repertoires in COVID-19. Measured with immunoSEQ multiplex PCR; TCRdb has only the in-frame clones, and not every one. Among about 120,000 clones listed, 70% to 80% were seen once. Sequences were obtained from peripheral blood. Receptors were obtained from a human donor in a cohort sampled during active COVID-19.

The DNA of the CDR3 is TGTGCCAGCAGCGAGGACAGCGGCGAGCAGTACTTC. It yields the protein CASSEDSGEQYF. The chain carries TRBV7-8 and TRBJ2-7; D possibly corresponds to TRBD1 (6 bases). This CDR3 has 12 amino acids. V lost 5 bases and J lost 6, with 11 bases in between. Germline loops: CDR1 SGHVS, CDR2 FQNEAQ.

This chain connects TRBV6-4 to TRBJ2-7; 10 bases are a match to TRBD2. CDR1 and CDR2 (germline): MRHNA, SNTAGT. V shed 10 bases, J shed 3 bases, and the junction held 12 bases outside the gene matches. The CDR3 has 15 amino acids. The CDR3 bases are TGTGCCACTCCGCGGGGGGTAGCGGGAGGCTACGAGCAGTACTTC. This sequence encodes CATPRGVAGGYEQYF.

The chain joins TRBV6-2 or TRBV6-3 to TRBJ1-5; weak D call: TRBD1 (6 bases). This CDR3 has 15 amino acids. V was shortened by 4 bases and J by 4 bases, with 14 bases between the two germline ends. The V gene's germline CDR1 is MNHEY and CDR2 SVGEGT. The CDR3 DNA sequence: TGTGCCAGCAGTTGGGCAGGGGATGGGAATCAGCCCCAGCATTTT. As protein: CASSWAGDGNQPQHF.

This chain links TRBV4-1 with TRBJ2-7; 7 nucleotides align to TRBD2. Germline-derived CDR1 and CDR2 are MGHRA and YSYEKL. The CDR3 length is 17 residues. V shed 3 bases, J shed 6 bases, and the junction held 17 bases outside the gene matches. The CDR3 loop is CASSQGLGGSSRGEQYF. As DNA, the CDR3 is TGCGCCAGCAGCCAGGGCCTGGGAGGGTCGTCTCGGGGCGAGCAGTACTTC.

The chain combines TRBV11-3 with TRBJ2-7; 7 bases match TRBD1. Per the germline V gene, CDR1 is SGHNT and CDR2 is YENEEA. CDR3 length: 14 amino acids. Trimming took 5 bases from V and 4 from J; bases not matched to a gene: 8. The CDR3: CASSLWDRGYEQYF. CDR3 DNA: TGTGCCAGCAGCCTATGGGACAGAGGGTACGAGCAGTACTTC.

The chain carries TRBV7-6 and TRBJ1-4; D might be TRBD1 (5 bases). The CDR3 runs 15 residues. Trimming shortened V by 2 bases and J by 5 bases, and 12 bases separated the two germline ends. CDR1 is SGHVS and CDR2 is FNYEAQ in the germline V gene. The CDR3 spells CASSLMAGWNEKLFF. CDR3 nucleotide sequence: TGTGCCAGCAGCTTAATGGCAGGGTGGAATGAAAAACTGTTTTTT.

The chain couples TRBV4-1 to TRBJ1-2; 9 nucleotides match TRBD1. CDR3 length: 15 amino acids. Germline V gene lookup returns CDR1 MGHRA and CDR2 YSYEKL. V lost 0 bases to trimming and J lost 8 bases; unmatched junction nucleotides: 7. The CDR3 DNA is TGCGCCAGCAGCCAAGAAGGGGGGACAGGGCAAGGCTACACCTTC. The encoded protein is CASSQEGGTGQGYTF.

In this sample, this clone turned up a few times. This chain links TRBV30 with TRBJ2-2, with D maybe TRBD2 (6 bases). CDR1 GTSNPN and CDR2 SVGIG come from the germline V gene (reference sequence). Trimming took off 4 bases at V and 5 bases at J, with 14 bases between the two ends. This CDR3 is 14 amino acids long. The DNA for the CDR3 is TGTGCCTGGATGGCGTCGGGGGTTACCGGGGAGCTGTTTTTT. Translating gives CAWMASGVTGELFF.

This clone has just one count. The chain has TRBV27 and TRBJ2-7; a weak D match, TRBD2 (6 bases). This CDR3 contains 15 residues. Germline CDR1 and CDR2: MNHEY and SMNVEV (reference sequence). Trimming stripped 5 bases from V and 2 bases from J, with 16 bases between. The CDR3 nucleotides are TGTGCCAGCAGTCTTGCTGGAGGGCTTCCCTACGAGCAGTACTTC. It is translated as CASSLAGGLPYEQYF.

This chain links TRBV30 with TRBJ1-4; 8 bases match TRBD1. The CDR3 consists of 12 residues. In germline, CDR1 is GTSNPN, CDR2 SVGIG (reference sequence). V shed 5 bases, J shed 7 bases, and the junction held 3 bases outside the gene matches. CDR3 bases: TGTGCCTGGGACAGGGGAGTTGAAAAACTGTTTTTT. Translation: CAWDRGVEKLFF.